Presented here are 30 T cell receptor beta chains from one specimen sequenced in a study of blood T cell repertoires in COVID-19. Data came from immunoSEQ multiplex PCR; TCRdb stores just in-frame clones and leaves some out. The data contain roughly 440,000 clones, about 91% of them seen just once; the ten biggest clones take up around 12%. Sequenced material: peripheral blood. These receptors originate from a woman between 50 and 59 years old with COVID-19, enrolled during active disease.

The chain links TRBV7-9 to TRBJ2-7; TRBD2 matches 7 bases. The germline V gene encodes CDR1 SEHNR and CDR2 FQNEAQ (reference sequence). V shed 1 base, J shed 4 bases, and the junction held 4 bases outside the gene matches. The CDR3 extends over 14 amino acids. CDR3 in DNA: TGTGCCAGCAGCTTAGTCGGGGGGTCTTACGAGCAGTACTTC. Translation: CASSLVGGSYEQYF.

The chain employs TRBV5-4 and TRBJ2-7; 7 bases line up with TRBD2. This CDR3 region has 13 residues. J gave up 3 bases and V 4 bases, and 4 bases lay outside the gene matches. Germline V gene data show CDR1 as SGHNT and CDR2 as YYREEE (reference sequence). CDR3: CASSRDYRYEQYF. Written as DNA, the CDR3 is TGTGCCAGCAGCCGGGACTACCGCTACGAGCAGTACTTC.

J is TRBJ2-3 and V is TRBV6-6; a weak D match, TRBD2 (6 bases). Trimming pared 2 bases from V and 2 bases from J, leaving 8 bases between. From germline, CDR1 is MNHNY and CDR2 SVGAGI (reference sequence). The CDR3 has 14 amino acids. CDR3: CASSYGGSTDTQYF. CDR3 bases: TGTGCCAGCAGTTACGGGGGGTCCACAGATACGCAGTATTTT.

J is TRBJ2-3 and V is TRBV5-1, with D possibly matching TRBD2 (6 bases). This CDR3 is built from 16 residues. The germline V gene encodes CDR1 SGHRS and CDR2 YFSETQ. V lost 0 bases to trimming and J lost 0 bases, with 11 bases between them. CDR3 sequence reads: CASSLGSGGSTDTQYF. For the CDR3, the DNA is TGCGCCAGCAGCTTGGGTAGCGGCGGGAGCACAGATACGCAGTATTTT.

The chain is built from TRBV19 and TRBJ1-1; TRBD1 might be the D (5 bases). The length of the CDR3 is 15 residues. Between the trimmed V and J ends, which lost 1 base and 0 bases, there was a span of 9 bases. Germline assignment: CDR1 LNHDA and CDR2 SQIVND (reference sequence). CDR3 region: CASSIGGSMNTEAFF. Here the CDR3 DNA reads TGTGCCAGTAGTATAGGGGGCAGTATGAACACTGAAGCTTTCTTT.

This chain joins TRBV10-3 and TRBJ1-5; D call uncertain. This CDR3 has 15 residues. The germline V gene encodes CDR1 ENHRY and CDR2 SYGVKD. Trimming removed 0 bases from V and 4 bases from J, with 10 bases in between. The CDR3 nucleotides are TGTGCCATCAGTGAGTCCGACATGCAAAATCAGCCCCAGCATTTT. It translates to CAISESDMQNQPQHF.

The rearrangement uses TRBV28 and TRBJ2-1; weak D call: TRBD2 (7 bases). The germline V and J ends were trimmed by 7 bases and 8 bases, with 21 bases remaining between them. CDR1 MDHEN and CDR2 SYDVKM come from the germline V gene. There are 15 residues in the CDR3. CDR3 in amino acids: CASTLGGARYYEQFF. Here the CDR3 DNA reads TGTGCCAGCACCCTGGGGGGGGCCAGGTACTATGAGCAGTTCTTC.

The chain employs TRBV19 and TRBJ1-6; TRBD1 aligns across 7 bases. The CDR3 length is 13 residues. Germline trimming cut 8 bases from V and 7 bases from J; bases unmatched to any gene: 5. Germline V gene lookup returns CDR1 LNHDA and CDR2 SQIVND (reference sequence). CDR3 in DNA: TGTGCCAGTCAGGGGGAGATGAATTCACCCCTCCACTTT. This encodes CASQGEMNSPLHF.

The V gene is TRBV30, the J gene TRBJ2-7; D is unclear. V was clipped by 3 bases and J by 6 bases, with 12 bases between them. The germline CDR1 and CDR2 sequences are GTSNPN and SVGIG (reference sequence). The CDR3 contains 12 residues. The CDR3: CAWSESWSEQYF. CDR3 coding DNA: TGTGCCTGGAGCGAGAGTTGGTCCGAGCAGTACTTC.

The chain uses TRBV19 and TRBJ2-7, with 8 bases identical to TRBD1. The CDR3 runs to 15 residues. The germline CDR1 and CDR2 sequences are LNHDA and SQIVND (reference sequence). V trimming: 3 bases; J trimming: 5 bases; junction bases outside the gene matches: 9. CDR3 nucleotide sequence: TGTGCCAGTAGTATTTTGGACAGGGAGACCCACGAGCAGTACTTC. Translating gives CASSILDRETHEQYF.

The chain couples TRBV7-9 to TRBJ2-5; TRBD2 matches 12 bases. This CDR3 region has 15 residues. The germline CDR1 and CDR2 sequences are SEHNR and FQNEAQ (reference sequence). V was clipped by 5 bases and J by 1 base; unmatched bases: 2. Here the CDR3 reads CASSRLAGAQETQYF. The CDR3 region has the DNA TGTGCCAGCAGCCGACTAGCGGGGGCCCAAGAGACCCAGTACTTC.

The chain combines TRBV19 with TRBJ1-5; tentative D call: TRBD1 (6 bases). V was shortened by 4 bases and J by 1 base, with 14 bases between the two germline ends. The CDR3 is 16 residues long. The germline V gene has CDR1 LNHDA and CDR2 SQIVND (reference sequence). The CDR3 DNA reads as TGTGCCAGTAGTACTCAGGGGCTAGGAAGCAATCAGCCCCAGCATTTT. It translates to CASSTQGLGSNQPQHF.

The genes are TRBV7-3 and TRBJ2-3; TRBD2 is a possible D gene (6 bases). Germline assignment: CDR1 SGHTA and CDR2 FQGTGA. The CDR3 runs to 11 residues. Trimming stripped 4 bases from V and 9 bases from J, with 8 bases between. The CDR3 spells CASSSGGTQYF. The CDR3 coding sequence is TGTGCCAGCAGCTCCGGGGGAACGCAGTATTTT.

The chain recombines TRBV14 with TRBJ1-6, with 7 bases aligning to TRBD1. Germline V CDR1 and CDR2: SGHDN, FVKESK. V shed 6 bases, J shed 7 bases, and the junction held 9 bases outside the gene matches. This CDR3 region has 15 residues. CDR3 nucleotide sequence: TGTGCCAGCAGATTTACAGGGGCGCGGAATTCACCCCTCCACTTT. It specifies CASRFTGARNSPLHF.

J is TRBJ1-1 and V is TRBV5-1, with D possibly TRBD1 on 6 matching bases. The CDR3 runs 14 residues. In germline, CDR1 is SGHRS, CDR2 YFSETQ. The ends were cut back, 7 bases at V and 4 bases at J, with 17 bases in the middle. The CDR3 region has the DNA TGCGCCAGCGGCAAGACAGGCTTGAGCACTGAAGCTTTCTTT. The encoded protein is CASGKTGLSTEAFF.

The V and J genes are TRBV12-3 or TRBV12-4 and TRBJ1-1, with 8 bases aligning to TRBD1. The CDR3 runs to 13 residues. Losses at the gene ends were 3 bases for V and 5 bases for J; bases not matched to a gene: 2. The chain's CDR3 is CASSFRTGTEAFF. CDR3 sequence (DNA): TGTGCCAGCAGTTTCCGGACAGGGACTGAAGCTTTCTTT.

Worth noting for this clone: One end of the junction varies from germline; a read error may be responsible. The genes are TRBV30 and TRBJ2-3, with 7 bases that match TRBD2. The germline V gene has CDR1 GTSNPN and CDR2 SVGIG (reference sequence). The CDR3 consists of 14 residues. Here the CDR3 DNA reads TGTGCCGGGAGGGAGGCACACGATACAGATACGCAGTATTTT. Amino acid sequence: CAGREAHDTDTQYF.

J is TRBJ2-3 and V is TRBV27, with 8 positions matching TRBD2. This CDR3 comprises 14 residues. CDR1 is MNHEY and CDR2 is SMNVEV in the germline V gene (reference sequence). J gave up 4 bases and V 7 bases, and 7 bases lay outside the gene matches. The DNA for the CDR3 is TGTGCCAGCACCTCTCGGGGGGGCCCAGATACGCAGTATTTT. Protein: CASTSRGGPDTQYF.

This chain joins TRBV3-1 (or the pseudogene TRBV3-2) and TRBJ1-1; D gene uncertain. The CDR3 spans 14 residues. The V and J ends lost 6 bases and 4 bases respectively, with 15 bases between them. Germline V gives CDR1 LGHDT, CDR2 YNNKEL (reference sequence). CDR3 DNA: TGTGCCAGCAGGGACTACAGAGAAACCACTGAAGCTTTCTTT. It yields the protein CASRDYRETTEAFF.

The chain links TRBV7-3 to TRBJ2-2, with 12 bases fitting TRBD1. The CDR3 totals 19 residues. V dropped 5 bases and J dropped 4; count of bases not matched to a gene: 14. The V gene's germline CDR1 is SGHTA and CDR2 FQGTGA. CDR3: CASSPEILGQGASTGELFF. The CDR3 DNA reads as TGTGCCAGCAGCCCGGAGATTCTGGGACAGGGGGCGAGCACCGGGGAGCTGTTTTTT.

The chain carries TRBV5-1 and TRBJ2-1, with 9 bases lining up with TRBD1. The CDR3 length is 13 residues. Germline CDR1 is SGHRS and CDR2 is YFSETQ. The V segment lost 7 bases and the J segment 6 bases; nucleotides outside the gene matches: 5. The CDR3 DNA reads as TGCGCCAGCGGGACAGGGTACGGCAATGAGCAGTTCTTC. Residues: CASGTGYGNEQFF.

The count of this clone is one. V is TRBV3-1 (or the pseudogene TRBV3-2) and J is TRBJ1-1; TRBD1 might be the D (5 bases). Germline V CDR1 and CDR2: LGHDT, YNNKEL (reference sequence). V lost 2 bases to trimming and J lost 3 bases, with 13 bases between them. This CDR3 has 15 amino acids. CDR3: CASSQLIRDYTEAFF. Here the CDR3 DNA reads TGTGCCAGCAGCCAATTGATCAGGGACTACACTGAAGCTTTCTTT.

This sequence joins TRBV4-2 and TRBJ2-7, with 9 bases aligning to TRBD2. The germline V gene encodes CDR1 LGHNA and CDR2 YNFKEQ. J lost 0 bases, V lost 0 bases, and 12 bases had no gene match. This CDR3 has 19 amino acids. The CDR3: CASSQELVAGAPPSYEQYF. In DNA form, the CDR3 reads TGTGCCAGCAGCCAAGAGTTGGTAGCGGGGGCCCCACCCTCCTACGAGCAGTACTTC.

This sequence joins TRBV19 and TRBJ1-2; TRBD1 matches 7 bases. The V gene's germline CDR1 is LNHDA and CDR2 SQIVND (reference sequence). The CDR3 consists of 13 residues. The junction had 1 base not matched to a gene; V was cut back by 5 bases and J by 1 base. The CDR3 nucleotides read TGTGCCAGTAGTTGGGACAGTAACTATGGCTACACCTTC. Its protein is CASSWDSNYGYTF.

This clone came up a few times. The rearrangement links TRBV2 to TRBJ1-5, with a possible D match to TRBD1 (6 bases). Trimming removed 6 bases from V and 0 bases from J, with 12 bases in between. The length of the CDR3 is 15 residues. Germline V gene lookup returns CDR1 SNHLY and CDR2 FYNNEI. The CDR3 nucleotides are TGTGCCAGCAGCCCGACAGGTTATAGCAATCAGCCCCAGCATTTT. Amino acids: CASSPTGYSNQPQHF.

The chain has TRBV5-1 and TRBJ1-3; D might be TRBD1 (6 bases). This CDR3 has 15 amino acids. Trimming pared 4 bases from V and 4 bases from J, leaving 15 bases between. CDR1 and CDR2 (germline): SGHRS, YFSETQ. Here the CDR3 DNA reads TGCGCCAGCAGCGCTTCCGGGACACGAGGAAACACCATATATTTT. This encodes CASSASGTRGNTIYF.

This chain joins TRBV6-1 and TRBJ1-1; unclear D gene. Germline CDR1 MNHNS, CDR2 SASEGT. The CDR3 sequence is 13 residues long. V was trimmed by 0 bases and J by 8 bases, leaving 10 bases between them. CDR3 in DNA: TGTGCCAGCAGTGAAGCAGCCTTCGTAGAAGCTTTCTTT. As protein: CASSEAAFVEAFF.

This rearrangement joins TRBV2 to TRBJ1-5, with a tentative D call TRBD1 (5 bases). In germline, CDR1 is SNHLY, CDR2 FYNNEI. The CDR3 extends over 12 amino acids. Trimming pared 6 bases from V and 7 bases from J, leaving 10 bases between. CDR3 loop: CASRGVLQPQHF. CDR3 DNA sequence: TGTGCCAGCAGAGGGGTGTTGCAGCCCCAGCATTTT.

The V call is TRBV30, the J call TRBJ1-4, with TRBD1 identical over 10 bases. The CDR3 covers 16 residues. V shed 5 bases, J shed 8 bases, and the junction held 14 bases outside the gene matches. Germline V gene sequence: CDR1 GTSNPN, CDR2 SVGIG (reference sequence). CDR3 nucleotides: TGTGCCTGGGGGCGACAGGGGGCCAGAAAGGGGGAAAAACTGTTTTTT. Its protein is CAWGRQGARKGEKLFF.

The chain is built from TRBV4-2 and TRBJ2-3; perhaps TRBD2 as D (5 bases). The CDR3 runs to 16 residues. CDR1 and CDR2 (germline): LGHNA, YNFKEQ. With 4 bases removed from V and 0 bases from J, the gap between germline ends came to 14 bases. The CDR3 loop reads CASSPTRDGSTDTQYF. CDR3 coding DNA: TGTGCCAGCAGCCCAACTAGGGATGGGAGCACAGATACGCAGTATTTT.